The 26 T cell receptor beta chains reported below all come from one sample, sequenced in a study of shared clonotypes between healthy human individuals. Measured with immunoSEQ multiplex PCR; TCRdb has only the in-frame clones, and not every one. The sample holds millions of clones, approximately 92% seen once. Sequenced input: naive CD4+ T cells sorted from blood. The subset denotes: CD45RA+ positively selected. These receptors all come from a man aged 18 to 35 in good health.

V usage is TRBV4-2 and J usage is TRBJ2-7; the D is unclear. Germline V gene lookup returns CDR1 LGHNA and CDR2 YNFKEQ. V shed 3 bases and J shed 2 bases, with 11 bases lying between them. CDR3 length: 14 residues. The CDR3 coding sequence is TGTGCCAGCAGCCATGCCGGACCCACCTACGAGCAGTACTTC. Its protein product is CASSHAGPTYEQYF.

The CDR3 is CASSSILGQGALGANVLTF. DNA of the CDR3: TGTGCCAGCAGCTCCATCCTGGGACAGGGGGCGTTAGGGGCCAACGTCCTGACTTTC. The chain employs TRBV9 and TRBJ2-6; 12 nucleotides agree with TRBD1. The junction had 12 bases not matched to a gene; V was cut back by 4 bases and J by 4 bases. Germline values: CDR1 SGDLS, CDR2 YYNGEE. This CDR3 has 19 amino acids.

The chain has TRBV9 and TRBJ2-5; 7 positions match TRBD2. The CDR3 is made up of 16 amino acids. After removal of 5 bases from V and 1 base from J, the junction contained 11 bases not matched to a gene. Germline lookup yields CDR1 SGDLS and CDR2 YYNGEE. CDR3 in amino acids: CASSQNSLAAQETQYF. CDR3 coding DNA: TGTGCCAGCAGTCAGAATAGCCTAGCGGCCCAAGAGACCCAGTACTTC.

This clone was seen once. This chain uses TRBV5-1 with TRBJ2-7, with D perhaps TRBD2 (5 bases). Germline loops: CDR1 SGHRS, CDR2 YFSETQ. Trimming cost V 6 bases and J 2 bases, with 12 bases left between them. The CDR3 totals 13 residues. CDR3 DNA sequence: TGCGCCAGCAATCCCGGGATACCCTACGAGCAGTACTTC. Translated: CASNPGIPYEQYF. The whole variable domain, filled in from reference TRBV5-1 and TRBJ2-7, reads KAGVTQTPRYLIKTRGQQVTLSCSPISGHRSVSWYQQTPGQGLQFLFEYFSETQRNKGNFPGRFSGRQFSNSRSEMNVSTLELGDSALYLCASNPGIPYEQYFGPGTRLTVT.

In its sample, this clone was seen a few times. V and J are TRBV30 and TRBJ1-5; 7 bases agree with TRBD1. Germline CDR1 reads GTSNPN; CDR2 reads SVGIG (reference sequence). The CDR3 is 15 amino acids. Germline trimming cut 0 bases from V and 4 bases from J; bases unmatched to any gene: 6. CDR3 region: CAWSVGGTPNQPQHF. The CDR3 DNA sequence: TGTGCCTGGAGTGTAGGGGGCACCCCGAATCAGCCCCAGCATTTT.

The CDR3 loop reads CASSLTLGGDEQYF. The CDR3 DNA reads as TGTGCCAGCAGCCTCACCTTGGGGGGCGACGAGCAGTACTTC. V is TRBV9 and J is TRBJ2-7; the D gene could be TRBD1 or TRBD2 (6 bases each). With 4 bases removed from V and 5 bases from J, the gap between germline ends came to 16 bases. The length of the CDR3 is 14 residues. CDR1 is SGDLS, CDR2 YYNGEE, per germline.

V gene TRBV25-1 combines with J gene TRBJ1-1; D is perhaps TRBD1 (6 bases). Trimming removed 6 bases at V and 0 bases at J, with 11 bases between. Per germline, CDR1 MGHDK and CDR2 SYGVNS. This CDR3 spans 14 amino acids. The chain's CDR3 is CASSEGGVNTEAFF. CDR3 bases: TGTGCCAGCAGCGAAGGGGGTGTGAACACTGAAGCTTTCTTT.

This chain connects TRBV5-4 to TRBJ1-1; 7 positions agree with TRBD1. The J segment lost 2 bases and the V segment lost 4 bases, leaving 14 bases of the junction unmatched. This CDR3 has 17 residues. Germline V gene lookup returns CDR1 SGHNT and CDR2 YYREEE (reference sequence). CDR3 region: CASSDWDRQASNTEAFF. The CDR3 DNA reads TGTGCCAGCAGCGACTGGGACAGACAAGCCAGTAACACTGAAGCTTTCTTT. Based on the CDR3 plus reference TRBV5-4 and TRBJ1-1, the full variable domain is ETGVTQSPTHLIKTRGQQVTLRCSSQSGHNTVSWYQQALGQGPQFIFQYYREEENGRGNFPPRFSGLQFPNYSSELNVNALELDDSALYLCASSDWDRQASNTEAFFGQGTRLTVV.

V and J are TRBV10-3 and TRBJ2-7; tentative D call: TRBD1 (5 bases). Trimming took off 2 bases at V and 6 bases at J, with 11 bases between the two ends. The germline CDR1 and CDR2 sequences are ENHRY and SYGVKD. This CDR3 comprises 13 residues. The DNA of the CDR3 is TGTGCCATCAGTGAGCCCGACAGAGCCGAGCAGTACTTC. Translating it yields CAISEPDRAEQYF.

This CDR3 is CSASHLYGYTF. CDR3 coding DNA: TGCAGTGCTAGCCATCTATATGGCTACACCTTC. This rearrangement joins TRBV20-1 to TRBJ1-2; D is uncertain. Trimming took 3 bases from V and 5 from J, leaving 7 bases between them. Germline V lookup: CDR1 DFQATT, CDR2 SNEGSKA (reference sequence). The length of the CDR3 is 11 residues.

The rearrangement links TRBV2 to TRBJ1-5; D is unclear. CDR1 is SNHLY, CDR2 FYNNEI, per germline. V lost 4 bases, J lost 0 bases, and 7 bases lay in between. The CDR3 spans 14 residues. The CDR3 DNA sequence: TGTGCCAGCAGTGCTCAGAGTAGCAATCAGCCCCAGCATTTT. Protein product: CASSAQSSNQPQHF. Filled out from reference TRBV2 and TRBJ1-5, the complete variable domain reads EPEVTQTPSHQVTQMGQEVILRCVPISNHLYFYWYRQILGQKVEFLVSFYNNEISEKSEIFDDQFSVERPDGSNFTLKIRSTKLEDSAMYFCASSAQSSNQPQHFGDGTRLSIL.

As to this clone: Other DNA sequences in the sample encode the same CDR3. The CDR3 spells CASSPRQGFQPQHF. DNA for the CDR3: TGTGCCAGCAGCCCCCGACAGGGTTTCCAGCCCCAGCATTTT. J is TRBJ1-5 and V is TRBV7-2, with 7 bases aligning to TRBD1. The CDR3 has 14 amino acids. With V trimmed by 5 bases and J by 7 bases, 8 bases remained unmatched. CDR1 is SGHTA, CDR2 FQGNSA, per germline.

This sequence joins TRBV6-6 and TRBJ2-5, with 9 bases identical to TRBD2. This CDR3 has 13 residues. Unmatched junction bases numbered 7, after V lost 11 bases and J lost 3 bases. Germline CDR1 MNHNY, CDR2 SVGAGI (reference sequence). CDR3 in amino acids: CAARSGGKETQYF. Here the CDR3 DNA reads TGTGCCGCGCGGAGCGGGGGGAAAGAGACCCAGTACTTC.

The rearrangement links TRBV6-1 to TRBJ1-4; D ambiguous. The CDR3 contains 14 residues. V lost 6 bases to trimming and J lost 4 bases, with 12 bases between them. Germline values: CDR1 MNHNS, CDR2 SASEGT. CDR3 sequence (DNA): TGTGCCAGCAGCCCCGGACTGTATAATGAAAAACTGTTTTTT. Residues: CASSPGLYNEKLFF.

The chain links TRBV5-1 to TRBJ2-2, with a tentative D call TRBD1 (6 bases). Germline V gene sequence: CDR1 SGHRS, CDR2 YFSETQ. V lost 0 bases, J lost 6 bases, and 12 bases lay in between. The CDR3 length is 15 residues. The CDR3 spells CASSLGTVFSGELFF. The CDR3, as DNA: TGCGCCAGCAGCTTGGGGACAGTCTTCTCCGGGGAGCTGTTTTTT.

V is TRBV10-1 and J is TRBJ1-1; weak D call: TRBD1 (5 bases). The CDR3 consists of 15 residues. Germline V gives CDR1 WNHNN, CDR2 SYGVQD (reference sequence). V lost 4 bases and J 1 base, leaving 13 bases between the germline ends. In nucleotides, the CDR3 is TGCGCCAGCAGTGCGGCGGGACGGGGGAACACTGAAGCTTTCTTT. Its translation is CASSAAGRGNTEAFF.

The chain links TRBV6-5 to TRBJ1-2; 8 bases map to TRBD1. This CDR3 is built from 16 residues. The V gene end was trimmed by 0 bases and the J gene end by 2 bases; junction bases not matched to a gene: 5. Germline V gene sequence: CDR1 MNHEY, CDR2 SVGAGI. The CDR3 here is CASSYSHRQGNYGYTF. In DNA, the CDR3 is TGTGCCAGCAGTTACTCGCACCGACAGGGGAACTATGGCTACACCTTC.

The rearrangement joins TRBV2 to TRBJ2-1, with D possibly matching TRBD2 (6 bases). V lost 1 base and J 8 bases, leaving 12 bases between the germline ends. The CDR3 loop spans 14 amino acids. Germline CDR1 SNHLY, CDR2 FYNNEI. The CDR3 region has the DNA TGTGCCAGCAGTGAAGAGGGTGGGAGGCATGAGCAGTTCTTC. This codes for CASSEEGGRHEQFF.

As to this clone: Possible read error: a much larger clone is one base away. Other nucleotide sequences in the sample specify the same CDR3. The J gene is TRBJ2-7, the V gene TRBV5-1; maybe TRBD2 (6 bases). Trimming took 3 bases from V and 0 from J, leaving 10 bases between them. Germline CDR1 and CDR2: SGHRS and YFSETQ. This CDR3 region has 14 residues. In nucleotides, the CDR3 is TGCGCCAGCAGCTCCTCCGGGGGCTCCTACGAGCAGTACTTC. This encodes CASSSSGGSYEQYF.

The chain is built from TRBV6-5 and TRBJ1-1; 7 bases agree with TRBD1. Germline CDR1 reads MNHEY; CDR2 reads SVGAGI. Trimming removed 4 bases from V and 0 bases from J; junction bases left unmatched: 2. CDR3 length equals 14 residues. The CDR3 DNA reads as TGTGCCAGCAGTTTTGACAGGGTGAACACTGAAGCTTTCTTT. It codes for CASSFDRVNTEAFF.

This chain uses TRBV7-6 with TRBJ1-1; D call uncertain. V lost 3 bases and J 0 bases, leaving 11 bases between the germline ends. In germline, CDR1 is SGHVS, CDR2 FNYEAQ. The CDR3 length is 15 residues. The CDR3 sequence: CASSLGQTMNTEAFF. The CDR3 DNA follows: TGTGCCAGCAGCTTGGGCCAGACAATGAACACTGAAGCTTTCTTT.

This chain connects TRBV7-2 to TRBJ2-5; tentatively, D is TRBD1 (6 bases). This CDR3 region has 14 residues. Germline values: CDR1 SGHTA, CDR2 FQGNSA. The V and J ends lost 5 bases and 0 bases respectively, with 10 bases between them. Here the CDR3 reads CASSPGQYQETQYF. DNA of the CDR3: TGTGCCAGCAGCCCAGGACAGTACCAAGAGACCCAGTACTTC.

The chain is built from TRBV12-5 and TRBJ2-7; TRBD2 aligns across 11 bases. Germline loops: CDR1 LGHNT, CDR2 FRNRAP. Trimming took 7 bases from V and 3 from J; bases not matched to a gene: 11. This CDR3 has 16 amino acids. CDR3 bases: TGTGCTAGTGCCGATGACTGGCTAGCGGGGGGCTACGAGCAGTACTTC. Its protein is CASADDWLAGGYEQYF.

As for this clone: This same CDR3 is encoded by further DNA sequences in the sample. This rearrangement joins TRBV6-1 to TRBJ2-7; 7 positions agree with TRBD2. The CDR3 is 12 amino acids. The trim removed 1 base at V and 6 bases at J, leaving 0 bases unmatched. Germline V gene data show CDR1 as MNHNS and CDR2 as SASEGT. CDR3 sequence: CASSEGGGEQYF. In nucleotides, the CDR3 is TGTGCCAGCAGTGAAGGGGGGGGCGAGCAGTACTTC.

The chain uses TRBV6-5 and TRBJ1-4; TRBD1 matches at 9 bases. Trimming at V came to 6 bases and at J to 8 bases, leaving 7 bases not matched to a gene. Germline V gene sequence: CDR1 MNHEY, CDR2 SVGAGI. The CDR3 length is 14 residues. CDR3 residues: CASSTGQGNEKLFF. The CDR3 DNA reads as TGTGCCAGCAGCACCGGACAGGGGAACGAAAAACTGTTTTTT.

The rearrangement joins TRBV5-1 to TRBJ1-1; 9 nucleotides align to TRBD1. The CDR3 totals 14 residues. Germline CDR1 is SGHRS and CDR2 is YFSETQ. V dropped 3 bases and J dropped 6; count of bases not matched to a gene: 6. CDR3 coding DNA: TGCGCCAGCAGCTCCGACAGGGGGGGCTCTGAAGCTTTCTTT. Its protein is CASSSDRGGSEAFF.